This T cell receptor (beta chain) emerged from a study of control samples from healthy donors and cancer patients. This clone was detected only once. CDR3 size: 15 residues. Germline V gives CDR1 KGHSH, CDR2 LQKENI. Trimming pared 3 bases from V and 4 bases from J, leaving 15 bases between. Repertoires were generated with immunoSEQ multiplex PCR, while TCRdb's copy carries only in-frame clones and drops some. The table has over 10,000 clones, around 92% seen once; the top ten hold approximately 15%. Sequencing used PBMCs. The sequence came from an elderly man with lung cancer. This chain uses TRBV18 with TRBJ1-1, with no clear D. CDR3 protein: CASSPSDGRSTEAFF. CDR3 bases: TGTGCCAGCTCACCCTCGGACGGCCGAAGCACTGAAGCTTTCTTT.